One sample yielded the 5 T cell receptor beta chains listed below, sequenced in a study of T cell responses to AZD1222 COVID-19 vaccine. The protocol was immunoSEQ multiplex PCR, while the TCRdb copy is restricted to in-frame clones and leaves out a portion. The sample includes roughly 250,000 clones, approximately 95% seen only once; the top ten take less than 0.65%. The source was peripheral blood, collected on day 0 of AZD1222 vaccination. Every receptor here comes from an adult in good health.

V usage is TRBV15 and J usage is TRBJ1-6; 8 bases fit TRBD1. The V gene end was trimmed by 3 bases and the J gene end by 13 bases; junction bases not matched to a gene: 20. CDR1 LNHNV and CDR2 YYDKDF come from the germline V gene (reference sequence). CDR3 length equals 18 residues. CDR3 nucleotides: TGTGCCACCAGCAGGGAAAAACCAGGGACAGGTGGTTTGGGGCCCCTCCACTTT. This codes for CATSREKPGTGGLGPLHF.

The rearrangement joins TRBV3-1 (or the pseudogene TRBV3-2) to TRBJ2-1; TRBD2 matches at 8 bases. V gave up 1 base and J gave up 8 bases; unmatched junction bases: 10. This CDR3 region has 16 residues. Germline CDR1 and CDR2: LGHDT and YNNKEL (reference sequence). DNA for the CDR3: TGTGCCAGCAGCCAAGGAGCCGGGGGGGCGGGCGATGAGCAGTTCTTC. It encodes CASSQGAGGAGDEQFF.

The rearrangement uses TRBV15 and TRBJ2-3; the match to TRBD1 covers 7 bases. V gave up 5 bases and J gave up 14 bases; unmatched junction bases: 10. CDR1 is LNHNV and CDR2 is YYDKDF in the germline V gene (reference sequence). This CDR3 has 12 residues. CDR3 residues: CATSGPGQPRYF. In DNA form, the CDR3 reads TGTGCCACCAGCGGACCGGGACAGCCACGGTATTTT.

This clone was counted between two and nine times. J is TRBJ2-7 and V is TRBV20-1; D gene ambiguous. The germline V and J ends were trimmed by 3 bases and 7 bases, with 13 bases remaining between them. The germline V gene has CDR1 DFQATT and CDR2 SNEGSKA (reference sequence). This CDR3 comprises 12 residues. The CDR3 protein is CSASYNLQEQYF. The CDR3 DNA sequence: TGCAGTGCTAGTTATAACCTCCAGGAGCAGTACTTC.

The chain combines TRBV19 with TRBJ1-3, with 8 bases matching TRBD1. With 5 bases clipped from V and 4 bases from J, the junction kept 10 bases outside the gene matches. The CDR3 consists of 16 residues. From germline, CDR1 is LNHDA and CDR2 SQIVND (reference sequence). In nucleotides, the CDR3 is TGTGCCAGTAGTTCCCATGACAGGGGATCCGGAAACACCATATATTTT. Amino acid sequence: CASSSHDRGSGNTIYF.